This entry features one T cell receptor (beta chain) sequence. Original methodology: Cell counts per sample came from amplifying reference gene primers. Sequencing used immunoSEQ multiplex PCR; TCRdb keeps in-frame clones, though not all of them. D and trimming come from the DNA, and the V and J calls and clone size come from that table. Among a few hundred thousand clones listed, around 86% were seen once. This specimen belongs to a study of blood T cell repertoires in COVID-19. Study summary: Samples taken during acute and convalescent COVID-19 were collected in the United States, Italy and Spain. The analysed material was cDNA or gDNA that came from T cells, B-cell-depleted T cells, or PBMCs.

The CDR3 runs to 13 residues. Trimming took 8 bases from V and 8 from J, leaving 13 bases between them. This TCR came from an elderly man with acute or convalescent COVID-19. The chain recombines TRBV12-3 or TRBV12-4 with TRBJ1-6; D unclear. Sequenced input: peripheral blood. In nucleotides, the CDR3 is TGTGCCAGCGGCCTCGAGGGCTATTCACCCCTCCACTTT. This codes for CASGLEGYSPLHF.